In its sample, the clone carrying this T cell receptor (beta chain) was seen a few times. Its target is not known. A much larger clonotype is one base distant, so this may be a read error. PCR was performed a second time for roughly 7 to 12 cycles using a sample-barcoded 5' primer and a J-beta primer mix. A 12-random-nucleotide template-switch adaptor tagged each cDNA molecule. TCRdb re-called the 5' RACE reads with MiXCR, one entry per CDR3 protein. The sample has 590,000 or so distinct CDR3 sequences, about 28% seen once. These data come from a study of blood T cells in healthy people across ages. Overall study context: In model experiments, template switching was able to capture about one barcoded beta molecule for every two T cells that were present.

Study-level findings and limits: Across the age range, TCR beta diversity per million T cells fell in a roughly linear way.

This CDR3 has 18 amino acids. The V gene's germline CDR1 is ENHRY and CDR2 SYGVKD. The TCR was taken from a woman older than 75 in good health. Sequenced: blood. The chain links TRBV10-3 to TRBJ2-1; TRBD2 matches 10 bases. The DNA matches TRBJ2-7 better at its end, which makes the J call doubtful. The CDR3 DNA follows: TGTGCCATCAGTGAGTCTCCAGCGGGGGGGGGCCCCTACAATGAGCAGTACTTC. Residues: CAISESPAGGGPYNEQYF.